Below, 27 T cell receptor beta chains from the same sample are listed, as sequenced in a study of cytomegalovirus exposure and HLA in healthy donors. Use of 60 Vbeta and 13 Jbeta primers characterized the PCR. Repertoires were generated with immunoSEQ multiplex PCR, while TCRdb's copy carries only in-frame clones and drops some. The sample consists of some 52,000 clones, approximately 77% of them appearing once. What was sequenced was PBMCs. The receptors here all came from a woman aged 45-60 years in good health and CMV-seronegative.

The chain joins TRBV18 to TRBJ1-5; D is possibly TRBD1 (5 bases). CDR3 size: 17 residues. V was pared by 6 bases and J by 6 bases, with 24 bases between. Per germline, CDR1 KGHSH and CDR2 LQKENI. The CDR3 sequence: CASSPSAGISVSQPQHF. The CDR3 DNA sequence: TGTGCCAGCTCGCCCTCAGCAGGGATCTCGGTATCTCAGCCCCAGCATTTT.

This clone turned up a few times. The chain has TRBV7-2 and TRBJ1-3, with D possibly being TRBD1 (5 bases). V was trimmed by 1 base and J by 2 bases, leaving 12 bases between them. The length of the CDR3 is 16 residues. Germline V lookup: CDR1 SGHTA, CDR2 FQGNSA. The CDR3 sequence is CASSLGSRATGNTIYF. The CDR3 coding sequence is TGTGCCAGCAGCTTAGGTAGCAGGGCAACTGGAAACACCATATATTTT. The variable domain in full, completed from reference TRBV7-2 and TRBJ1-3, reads GAGVSQSPSNKVTEKGKDVELRCDPISGHTALYWYRQSLGQGLEFLIYFQGNSAPDKSGLPSDRFSAERTGGSVSTLTIQRTQQEDSAVYLCASSLGSRATGNTIYFGEGSWLTVV.

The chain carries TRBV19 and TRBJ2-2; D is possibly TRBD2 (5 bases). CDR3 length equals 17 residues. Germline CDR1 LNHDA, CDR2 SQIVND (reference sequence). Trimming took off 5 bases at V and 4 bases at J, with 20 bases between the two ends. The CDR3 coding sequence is TGTGCCAGTAGTGCCCGGACTTCCCGTATGGGCACCGGGGAGCTGTTTTTT. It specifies CASSARTSRMGTGELFF.

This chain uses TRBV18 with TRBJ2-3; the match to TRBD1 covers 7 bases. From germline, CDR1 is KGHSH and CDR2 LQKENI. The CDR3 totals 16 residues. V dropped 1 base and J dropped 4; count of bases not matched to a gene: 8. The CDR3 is CASSPRWDSNSDTQYF. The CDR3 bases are TGTGCCAGCTCACCACGTTGGGACAGTAATTCAGATACGCAGTATTTT.

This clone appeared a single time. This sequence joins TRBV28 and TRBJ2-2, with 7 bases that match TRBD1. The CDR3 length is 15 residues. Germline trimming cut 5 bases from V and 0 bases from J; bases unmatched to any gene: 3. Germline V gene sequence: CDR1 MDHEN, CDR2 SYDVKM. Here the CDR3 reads CASSRDRANTGELFF. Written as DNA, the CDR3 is TGTGCCAGCAGTCGGGACAGAGCGAACACCGGGGAGCTGTTTTTT.

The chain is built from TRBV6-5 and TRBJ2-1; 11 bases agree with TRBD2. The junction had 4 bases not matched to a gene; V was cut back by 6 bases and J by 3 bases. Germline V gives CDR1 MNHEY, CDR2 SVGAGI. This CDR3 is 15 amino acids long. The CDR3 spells CASSTGLAGYNEQFF. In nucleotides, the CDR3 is TGTGCCAGCAGCACTGGACTAGCGGGCTACAATGAGCAGTTCTTC.

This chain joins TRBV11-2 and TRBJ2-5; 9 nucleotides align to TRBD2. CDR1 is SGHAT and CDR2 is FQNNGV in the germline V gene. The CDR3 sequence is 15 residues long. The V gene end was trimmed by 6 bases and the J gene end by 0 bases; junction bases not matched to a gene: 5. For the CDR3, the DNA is TGTGCCAGCAGGCAGACTAGCGGCTACCAAGAGACCCAGTACTTC. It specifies CASRQTSGYQETQYF.

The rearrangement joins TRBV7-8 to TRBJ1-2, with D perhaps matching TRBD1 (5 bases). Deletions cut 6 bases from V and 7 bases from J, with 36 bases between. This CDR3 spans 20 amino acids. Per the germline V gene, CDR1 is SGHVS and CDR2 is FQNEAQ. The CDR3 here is CASSKNQDIRGGIFGAGYTF. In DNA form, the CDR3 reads TGTGCCAGCAGTAAAAATCAGGATATAAGGGGAGGCATATTCGGGGCTGGCTACACCTTC.

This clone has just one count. This CDR3 is CASSSAGQEDEKLFF. The CDR3 DNA reads TGTGCCAGCTCGTCCGCGGGGCAGGAAGATGAAAAACTGTTTTTT. The chain links TRBV18 to TRBJ1-4; possible D gene TRBD1, 5 bases. Trimming removed 6 bases from V and 6 bases from J, with 17 bases in between. This CDR3 spans 15 amino acids. Germline loops: CDR1 KGHSH, CDR2 LQKENI.

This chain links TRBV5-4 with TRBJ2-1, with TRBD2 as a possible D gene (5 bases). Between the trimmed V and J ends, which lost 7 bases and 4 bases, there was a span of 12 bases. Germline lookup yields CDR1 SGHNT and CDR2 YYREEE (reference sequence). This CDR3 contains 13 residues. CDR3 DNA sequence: TGTGCCAGCGGTATGGCGGGTTACAATGAGCAGTTCTTC. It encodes CASGMAGYNEQFF.

The CDR3 DNA reads as TGTGCCAGCAGTCTAGACAGGGACTATGGCTACACCTTC. Protein sequence: CASSLDRDYGYTF. The rearrangement joins TRBV6-5 to TRBJ1-2, with 7 bases lining up with TRBD1. The CDR3 has 13 residues. Trimming took 5 bases from V and 3 from J; bases not matched to a gene: 3. Germline CDR1 MNHEY, CDR2 SVGAGI.

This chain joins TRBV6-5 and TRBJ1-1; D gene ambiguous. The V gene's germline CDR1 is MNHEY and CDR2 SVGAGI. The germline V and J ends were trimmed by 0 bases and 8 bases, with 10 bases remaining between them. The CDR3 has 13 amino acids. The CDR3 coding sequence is TGTGCCAGCAGTTACTCTAACTTCCTGGAAGCTTTCTTT. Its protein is CASSYSNFLEAFF.

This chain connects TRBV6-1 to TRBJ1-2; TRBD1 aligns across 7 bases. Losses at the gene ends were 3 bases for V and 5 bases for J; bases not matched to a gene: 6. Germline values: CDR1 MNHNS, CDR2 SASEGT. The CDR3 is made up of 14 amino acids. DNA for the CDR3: TGTGCCAGCAGTGATACCGGGACAGCATATGGCTACACCTTC. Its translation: CASSDTGTAYGYTF.

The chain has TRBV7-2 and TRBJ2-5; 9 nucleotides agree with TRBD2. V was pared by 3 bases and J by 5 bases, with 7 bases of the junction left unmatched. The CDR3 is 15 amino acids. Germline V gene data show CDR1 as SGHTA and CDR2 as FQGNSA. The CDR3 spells CASSLWAGGRETQYF. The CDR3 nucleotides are TGTGCCAGCAGCTTGTGGGCGGGGGGGCGGGAGACCCAGTACTTC.

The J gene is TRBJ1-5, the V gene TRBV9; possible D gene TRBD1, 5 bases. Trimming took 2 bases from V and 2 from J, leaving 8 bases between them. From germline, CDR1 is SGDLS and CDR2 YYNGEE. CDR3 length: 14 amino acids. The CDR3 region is CASSVRVRNQPQHF. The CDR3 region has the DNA TGTGCCAGCAGCGTCAGGGTTCGCAATCAGCCCCAGCATTTT.

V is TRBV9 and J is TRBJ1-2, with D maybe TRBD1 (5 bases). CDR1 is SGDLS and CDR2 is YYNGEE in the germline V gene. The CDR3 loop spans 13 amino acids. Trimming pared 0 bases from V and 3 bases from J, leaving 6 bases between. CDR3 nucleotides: TGTGCCAGCAGCGTAGGGGGCGACTATGGCTACACCTTC. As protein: CASSVGGDYGYTF.

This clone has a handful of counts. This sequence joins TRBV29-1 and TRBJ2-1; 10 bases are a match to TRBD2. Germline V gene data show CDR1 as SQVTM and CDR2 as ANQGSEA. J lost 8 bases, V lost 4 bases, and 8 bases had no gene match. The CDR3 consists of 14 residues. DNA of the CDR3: TGCAGCGTTGTGGAGAGCGGGAGGGCTCATGAGCAGTTCTTC. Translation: CSVVESGRAHEQFF.

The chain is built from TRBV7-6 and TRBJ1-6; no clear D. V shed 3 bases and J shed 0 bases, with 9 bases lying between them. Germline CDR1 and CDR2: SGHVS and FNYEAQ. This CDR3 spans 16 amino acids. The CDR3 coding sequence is TGTGCCAGCAGCTTGGTAGAGAGCTCCTATAATTCACCCCTCCACTTT. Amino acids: CASSLVESSYNSPLHF.

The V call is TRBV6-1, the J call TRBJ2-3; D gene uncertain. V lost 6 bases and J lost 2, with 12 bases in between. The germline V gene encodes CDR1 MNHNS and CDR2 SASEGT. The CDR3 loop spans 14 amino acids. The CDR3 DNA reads TGTGCCAGCAGGTACACGTTATCCACAGATACGCAGTATTTT. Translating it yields CASRYTLSTDTQYF.

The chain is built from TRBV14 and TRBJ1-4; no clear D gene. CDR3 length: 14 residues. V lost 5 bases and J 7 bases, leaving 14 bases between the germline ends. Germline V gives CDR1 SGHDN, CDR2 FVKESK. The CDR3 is CASSIGLSPEKLFF. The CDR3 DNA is TGTGCCAGCAGCATCGGGTTATCTCCTGAAAAACTGTTTTTT.

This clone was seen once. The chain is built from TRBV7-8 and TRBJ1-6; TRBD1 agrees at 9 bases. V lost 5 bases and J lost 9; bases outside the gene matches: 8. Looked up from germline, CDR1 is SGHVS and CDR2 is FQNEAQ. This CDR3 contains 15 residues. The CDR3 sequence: CASSTDRGTRSPLHF. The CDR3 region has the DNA TGTGCCAGCAGCACAGACAGGGGGACACGTTCACCCCTCCACTTT.

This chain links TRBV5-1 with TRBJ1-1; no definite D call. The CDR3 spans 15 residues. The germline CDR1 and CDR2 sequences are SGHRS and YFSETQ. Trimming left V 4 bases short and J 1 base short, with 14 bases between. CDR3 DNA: TGCGCCAGCAGCCCCAGTGGCATCCCGAACACTGAAGCTTTCTTT. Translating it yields CASSPSGIPNTEAFF.

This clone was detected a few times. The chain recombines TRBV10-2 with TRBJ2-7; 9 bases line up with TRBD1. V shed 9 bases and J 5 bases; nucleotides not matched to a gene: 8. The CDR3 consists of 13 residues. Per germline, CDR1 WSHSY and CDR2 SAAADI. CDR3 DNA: TGCGCCAGTGTCCGGGACAGGGTCCACGAGCAGTACTTC. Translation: CASVRDRVHEQYF.

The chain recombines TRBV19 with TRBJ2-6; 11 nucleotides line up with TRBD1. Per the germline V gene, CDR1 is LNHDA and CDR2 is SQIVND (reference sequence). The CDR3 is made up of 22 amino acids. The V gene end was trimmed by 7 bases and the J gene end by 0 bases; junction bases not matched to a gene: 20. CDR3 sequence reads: CASTGGGQGGSGPPSGANVLTF. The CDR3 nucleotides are TGTGCCAGTACCGGGGGGGGACAGGGGGGATCGGGGCCACCCTCTGGGGCCAACGTCCTGACTTTC.

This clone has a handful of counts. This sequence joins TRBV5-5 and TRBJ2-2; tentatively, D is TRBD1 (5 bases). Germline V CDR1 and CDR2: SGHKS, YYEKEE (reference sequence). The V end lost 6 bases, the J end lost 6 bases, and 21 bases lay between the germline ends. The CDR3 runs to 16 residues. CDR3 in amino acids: CASIPSLAGIAGELFF. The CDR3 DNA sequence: TGTGCCAGCATCCCATCCCTGGCAGGGATAGCCGGGGAGCTGTTTTTT. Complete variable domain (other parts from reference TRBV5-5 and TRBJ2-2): DAGVTQSPTHLIKTRGQQVTLRCSPISGHKSVSWYQQVLGQGPQFIFQYYEKEERGRGNFPDRFSARQFPNYSSELNVNALLLGDSALYLCASIPSLAGIAGELFFGEGSRLTVL.

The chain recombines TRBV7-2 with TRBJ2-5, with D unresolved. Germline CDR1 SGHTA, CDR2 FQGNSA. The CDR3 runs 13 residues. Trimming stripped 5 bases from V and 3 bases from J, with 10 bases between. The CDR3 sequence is CASSRSSEETQYF. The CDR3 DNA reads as TGTGCCAGCAGCCGCTCCTCAGAAGAGACCCAGTACTTC.

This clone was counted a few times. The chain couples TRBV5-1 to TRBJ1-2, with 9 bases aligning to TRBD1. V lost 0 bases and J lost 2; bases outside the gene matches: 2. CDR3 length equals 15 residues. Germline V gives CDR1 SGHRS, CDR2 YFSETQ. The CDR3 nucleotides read TGCGCCAGCAGCTTGGGGGACAGGGAGAACTATGGCTACACCTTC. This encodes CASSLGDRENYGYTF.